The 13 T cell receptor beta chains below were found in one sample sequenced in a study of cytomegalovirus exposure and HLA in healthy donors. PCR involved 60 Vbeta and 13 Jbeta primers. Using immunoSEQ multiplex PCR, the repertoire was profiled, and TCRdb retains in-frame clones only, with some absent. The profile shows about 140,000 clones, about three quarters of them singletons. The specimen was PBMCs. All receptors derive from a female donor in good health and CMV-seronegative.

This clone was found once. CDR3 sequence (DNA): TGCGCCAGCAGCCAACATCGGTCGGATTCACCCCTCCACTTT. Its protein is CASSQHRSDSPLHF. The gene calls are TRBV4-1 and TRBJ1-6, with no clear D. Trimming pared 2 bases from V and 8 bases from J, leaving 10 bases between. The CDR3 spans 14 residues. From germline, CDR1 is MGHRA and CDR2 YSYEKL.

The chain carries TRBV7-9 and TRBJ2-1; weak D call: TRBD1 (6 bases). The CDR3 extends over 14 amino acids. CDR1 is SEHNR and CDR2 is FQNEAQ in the germline V gene (reference sequence). Trimming took off 5 bases at V and 5 bases at J, with 13 bases between the two ends. The CDR3 region is CASSLGGTDNEQFF. CDR3 nucleotide sequence: TGTGCCAGCAGCCTTGGGGGCACGGACAATGAGCAGTTCTTC.

The chain is built from TRBV7-3 and TRBJ2-5; the D gene is possibly TRBD2 (6 bases). CDR3 length: 14 amino acids. Per the germline V gene, CDR1 is SGHTA and CDR2 is FQGTGA. V gave up 6 bases and J gave up 5 bases, with 16 bases separating them. Written as DNA, the CDR3 is TGTGCCAGCAGTCGGCGGGGCCCGGCGGAGACCCAGTACTTC. It is translated as CASSRRGPAETQYF. The whole variable domain, remainder taken from reference TRBV7-3 and TRBJ2-5, is GAGVSQTPSNKVTEKGKYVELRCDPISGHTALYWYRQSLGQGPEFLIYFQGTGAADDSGLPNDRFFAVRPEGSVSTLKIQRTERGDSAVYLCASSRRGPAETQYFGPGTRLLVL.

This clone was picked up a small number of times. The J gene is TRBJ2-1, the V gene TRBV11-1; 7 bases fit TRBD2. V lost 3 bases, J lost 5 bases, and 7 bases stayed unmatched. The germline CDR1 and CDR2 sequences are SGHAT and FQDESV (reference sequence). There are 15 residues in the CDR3. The CDR3 DNA follows: TGTGCCAGCAGCTTGGCGGGAGACCCTCACAATGAGCAGTTCTTC. Translated, it gives CASSLAGDPHNEQFF.

The rearrangement joins TRBV14 to TRBJ2-7, with D perhaps TRBD1 (5 bases). The V end lost 4 bases, the J end lost 6 bases, and 13 bases lay between the germline ends. CDR3 size: 13 residues. Per germline, CDR1 SGHDN and CDR2 FVKESK. CDR3 loop: CASSPRLGPEQYF. Here the CDR3 DNA reads TGTGCCAGCAGCCCCCGCTTGGGGCCCGAGCAGTACTTC.

This chain uses TRBV4-1 with TRBJ1-1; D not resolved. Germline CDR1 and CDR2: MGHRA and YSYEKL. This CDR3 has 16 residues. V was clipped by 2 bases and J by 1 base, with 14 bases between them. The chain's CDR3 is CASSQTQTQANTEAFF. DNA for the CDR3: TGCGCCAGCAGCCAAACTCAGACCCAGGCGAACACTGAAGCTTTCTTT.

The chain couples TRBV5-4 to TRBJ1-5; the D gene is possibly TRBD1 (5 bases). CDR1 SGHNT and CDR2 YYREEE come from the germline V gene (reference sequence). The CDR3 is made up of 15 amino acids. With 3 bases removed from V and 4 bases from J, the gap between germline ends came to 14 bases. CDR3 residues: CASSSGTFPNQPQHF. In DNA, the CDR3 is TGTGCCAGCAGCTCCGGGACTTTCCCGAATCAGCCCCAGCATTTT.

The V call is TRBV5-1, the J call TRBJ2-5; 9 nucleotides match TRBD1. The germline V gene has CDR1 SGHRS and CDR2 YFSETQ. The ends lost 0 bases at V and 2 bases at J; junction bases unmatched: 5. This CDR3 is built from 16 residues. The CDR3 reads CASSLAGQGSQETQYF. The CDR3 DNA follows: TGCGCCAGCAGCTTGGCGGGACAGGGTTCGCAAGAGACCCAGTACTTC.

The chain links TRBV11-2 to TRBJ1-1, with TRBD1 matching 10 bases. V trimming: 6 bases; J trimming: 2 bases; junction bases outside the gene matches: 6. The CDR3 loop spans 15 amino acids. CDR1 is SGHAT, CDR2 FQNNGV, per germline. In DNA, the CDR3 is TGTGCCAGCAGAAGACAGGGGGCCTTTAACACTGAAGCTTTCTTT. Translating it yields CASRRQGAFNTEAFF.

This clone was observed a few times. Here the CDR3 reads CASSPSGEGTSPLHF. The CDR3 nucleotides are TGTGCCAGCAGCCCATCCGGGGAGGGCACCTCACCCCTCCACTTT. This chain uses TRBV7-3 with TRBJ1-6, with D unclear. There are 15 residues in the CDR3. V dropped 5 bases and J dropped 10 bases, with 18 bases sitting between them. Germline-derived CDR1 and CDR2 are SGHTA and FQGTGA.

This clone was counted a few times. The chain carries TRBV5-1 and TRBJ2-3; 9 bases agree with TRBD1. Germline V gives CDR1 SGHRS, CDR2 YFSETQ. The CDR3 has 18 amino acids. Trimming removed 0 bases from V and 0 bases from J; junction bases left unmatched: 8. The chain's CDR3 is CASSLGNRGRTSTDTQYF. The CDR3 region has the DNA TGCGCCAGCAGCTTGGGAAACAGGGGGCGAACTAGCACAGATACGCAGTATTTT.

The V call is TRBV28, the J call TRBJ2-7; TRBD1 matches 12 bases. This CDR3 is built from 16 residues. V shed 5 bases, J shed 2 bases, and the junction held 7 bases outside the gene matches. The V gene's germline CDR1 is MDHEN and CDR2 SYDVKM. The DNA for the CDR3 is TGTGCCAGCAGTACCCTTGGGACAGGGGGCCCCTACGAGCAGTACTTC. Residues: CASSTLGTGGPYEQYF. Full variable domain (outside the CDR3, taken from reference TRBV28 and TRBJ2-7): DVKVTQSSRYLVKRTGEKVFLECVQDMDHENMFWYRQDPGLGLRLIYFSYDVKMKEKGDIPEGYSVSREKKERFSLILESASTNQTSMYLCASSTLGTGGPYEQYFGPGTRLTVT.

Here the CDR3 DNA reads TGTGCCAGTAGTATCCCGACAGGAGGTAGCAATCAGCCCCAGCATTTT. Amino acid sequence: CASSIPTGGSNQPQHF. The chain links TRBV19 to TRBJ1-5; D may be TRBD1 (6 bases). Germline CDR1 LNHDA, CDR2 SQIVND (reference sequence). The CDR3 loop spans 16 amino acids. Between the trimmed V and J ends, which lost 3 bases and 0 bases, there was a span of 12 bases.